In its sample, the clone carrying this T cell receptor (beta chain) was seen many times. Its specificity is unknown. This entry belongs to a study of CD8 T cells in ankylosing spondylitis. Regarding the study as a whole: There was reportedly significant enrichment of clones that were disease-linked in matched ankylosing spondylitis synovial fluid. Ankylosing spondylitis blood seemed to carry a telltale TCR beta motif made of fewer than 10 highly homologous variants.

This CDR3 is built from 13 residues. Germline loops: CDR1 SEHNR, CDR2 FQNEAQ (reference sequence). V shed 6 bases and J shed 2 bases, with 8 bases lying between them. MiXCR, applied by TCRdb to the 5' RACE reads, yields one record per CDR3 protein. The sample holds around 770,000 distinct CDR3 sequences, under 20% seen once. This sequence originates from a male donor with ankylosing spondylitis. The genes are TRBV7-9 and TRBJ1-3, with D perhaps TRBD1 (5 bases). Specimen: blood, either unsorted or a sorted T cell fraction (not recorded which). The CDR3 protein is CASRPGTGNTIYF. The DNA for the CDR3 is TGTGCCAGCAGACCAGGGACTGGAAACACCATATATTTT. Full variable domain (remainder filled in from reference TRBV7-9 and TRBJ1-3): DTGVSQNPRHKITKRGQNVTFRCDPISEHNRLYWYRQTLGQGPEFLTYFQNEAQLEKSRLLSDRFSAERPKGSFSTLEIQRTEQGDSAMYLCASRPGTGNTIYFGEGSWLTVV.